The T cell receptor beta chain described here comes from a study of blood T cell repertoires in COVID-19. The wider study: COVID-19 samples, acute and convalescent, were from the United States, Italy and Spain. Nucleic acid was either cDNA or gDNA, and it came from T cells, B-cell-depleted T cells, or PBMCs.

Germline V gene sequence: CDR1 MNHEY, CDR2 SVGEGT. The V gene end was trimmed by 4 bases and the J gene end by 9 bases; junction bases not matched to a gene: 11. This CDR3 is 15 amino acids long. The assay was immunoSEQ multiplex PCR, and TCRdb's table has in-frame clones only and misses some. The sample consists of about 220,000 clones, more than 65% of them appearing once. The rearrangement joins TRBV6-2 or TRBV6-3 to TRBJ2-1, with 8 bases aligning to TRBD2. The sample was peripheral blood. This receptor was taken from a man between 35 and 55 years old who had recovered from COVID-19. CDR3 nucleotide sequence: TGTGCCAGCAGTTTCCAGCGGGAGTATCGGGGTGAGCAGTTCTTC. This encodes CASSFQREYRGEQFF.